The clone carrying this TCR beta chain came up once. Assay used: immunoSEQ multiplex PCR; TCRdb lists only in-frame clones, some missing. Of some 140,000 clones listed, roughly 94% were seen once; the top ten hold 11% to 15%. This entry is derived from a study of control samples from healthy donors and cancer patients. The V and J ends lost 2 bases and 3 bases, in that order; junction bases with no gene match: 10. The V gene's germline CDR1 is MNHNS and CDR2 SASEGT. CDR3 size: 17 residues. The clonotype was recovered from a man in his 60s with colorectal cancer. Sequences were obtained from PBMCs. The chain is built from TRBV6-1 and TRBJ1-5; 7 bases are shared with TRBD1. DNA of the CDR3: TGTGCCAGCAGTGAACGAACAGGGGTCCACTCCAATCAGCCCCAGCATTTT. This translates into CASSERTGVHSNQPQHF.